This T cell receptor (beta chain) was found in a study of cytomegalovirus exposure and HLA in healthy donors. PCR employed 60 Vbeta and 13 Jbeta primers. Repertoires were generated with immunoSEQ multiplex PCR, while TCRdb's copy carries only in-frame clones and drops some. The table lists more than 40,000 clones, around 53% of them singletons. The CDR3 spans 15 residues. Per germline, CDR1 ENHRY and CDR2 SYGVKD. Germline trimming cut 10 bases from V and 3 bases from J; bases unmatched to any gene: 14. The chain links TRBV10-3 to TRBJ2-7; 8 bases line up with TRBD1. Sample: PBMCs. The clonotype originates from a man between 60 and 75 years old in good health and CMV-seronegative. In DNA form, the CDR3 reads TGTGCCAGCCAGAGCTCGACAGGGGAAATCTACGAGCAGTACTTC. This encodes CASQSSTGEIYEQYF.